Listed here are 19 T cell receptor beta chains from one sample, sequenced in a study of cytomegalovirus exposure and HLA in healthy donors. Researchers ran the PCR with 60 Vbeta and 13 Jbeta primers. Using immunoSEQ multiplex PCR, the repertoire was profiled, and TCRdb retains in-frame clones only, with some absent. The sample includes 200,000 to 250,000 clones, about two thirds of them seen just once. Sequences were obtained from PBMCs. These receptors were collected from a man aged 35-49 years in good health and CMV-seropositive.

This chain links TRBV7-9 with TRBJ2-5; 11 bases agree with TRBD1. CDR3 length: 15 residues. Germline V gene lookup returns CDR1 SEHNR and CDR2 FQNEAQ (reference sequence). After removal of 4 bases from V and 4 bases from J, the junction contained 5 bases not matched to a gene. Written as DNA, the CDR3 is TGTGCCAGCAGCTCTGGACAGGGGGCGGGAGAGACCCAGTACTTC. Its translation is CASSSGQGAGETQYF.

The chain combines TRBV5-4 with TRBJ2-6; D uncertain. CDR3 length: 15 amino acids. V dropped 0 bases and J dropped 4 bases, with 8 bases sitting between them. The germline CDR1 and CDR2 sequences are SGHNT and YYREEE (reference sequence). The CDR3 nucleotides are TGTGCCAGCAGCTTGGGTCTTTCGGGGGCCAACGTCCTGACTTTC. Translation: CASSLGLSGANVLTF.

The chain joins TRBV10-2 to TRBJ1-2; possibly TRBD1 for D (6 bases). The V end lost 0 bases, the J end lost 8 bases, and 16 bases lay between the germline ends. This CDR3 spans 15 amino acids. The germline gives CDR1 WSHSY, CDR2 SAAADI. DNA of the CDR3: TGCGCCAGCAGTGAGTCTGGGGGGGCGAGACGGGGCTACACCTTC. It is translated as CASSESGGARRGYTF.

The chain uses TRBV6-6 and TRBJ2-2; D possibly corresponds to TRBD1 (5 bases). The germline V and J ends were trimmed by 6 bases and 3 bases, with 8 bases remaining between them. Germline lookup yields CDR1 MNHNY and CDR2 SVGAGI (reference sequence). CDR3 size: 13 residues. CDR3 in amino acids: CASRPGHTGELFF. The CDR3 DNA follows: TGTGCCAGCAGACCAGGGCACACCGGGGAGCTGTTTTTT.

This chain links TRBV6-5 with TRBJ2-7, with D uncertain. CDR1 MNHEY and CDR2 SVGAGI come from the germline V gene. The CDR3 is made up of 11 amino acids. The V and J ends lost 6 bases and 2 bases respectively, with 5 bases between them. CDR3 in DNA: TGTGCCAGCAGGAGAGCCTACGAGCAGTACTTC. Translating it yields CASRRAYEQYF.

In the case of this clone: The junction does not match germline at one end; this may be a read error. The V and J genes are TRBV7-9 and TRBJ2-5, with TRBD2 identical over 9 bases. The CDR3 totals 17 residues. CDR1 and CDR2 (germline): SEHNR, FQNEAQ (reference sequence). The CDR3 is CSSSLGWVAGDQETQYF. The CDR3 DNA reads TGTTCCAGCAGCTTAGGGTGGGTAGCGGGGGACCAAGAGACCCAGTACTTC.

The DNA for the CDR3 is TGTGCCAGCAGCTTAGGGGCTTACAATGAGCAGTTCTTC. Translation: CASSLGAYNEQFF. The chain couples TRBV7-3 to TRBJ2-1; maybe TRBD1 (5 bases). This CDR3 comprises 13 residues. V was clipped by 2 bases and J by 4 bases, with 6 bases between them. Germline CDR1 and CDR2: SGHTA and FQGTGA.

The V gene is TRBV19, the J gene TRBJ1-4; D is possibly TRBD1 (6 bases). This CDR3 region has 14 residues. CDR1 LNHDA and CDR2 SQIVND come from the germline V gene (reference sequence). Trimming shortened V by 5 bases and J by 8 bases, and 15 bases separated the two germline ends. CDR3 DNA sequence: TGTGCCAGTAGTCGGGGATTTACAGGGGAAAAACTGTTTTTT. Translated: CASSRGFTGEKLFF.

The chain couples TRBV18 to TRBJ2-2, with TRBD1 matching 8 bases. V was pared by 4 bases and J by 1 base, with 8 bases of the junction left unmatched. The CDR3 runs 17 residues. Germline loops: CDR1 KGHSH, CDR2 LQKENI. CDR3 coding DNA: TGTGCCAGCTCACACTCCGCCGGGACAGGGAACACCGGGGAGCTGTTTTTT. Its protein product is CASSHSAGTGNTGELFF. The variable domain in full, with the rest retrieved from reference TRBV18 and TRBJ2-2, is NAGVMQNPRHLVRRRGQEARLRCSPMKGHSHVYWYRQLPEEGLKFMVYLQKENIIDESGMPKERFSAEFPKEGPSILRIQQVVRGDSAAYFCASSHSAGTGNTGELFFGEGSRLTVL.

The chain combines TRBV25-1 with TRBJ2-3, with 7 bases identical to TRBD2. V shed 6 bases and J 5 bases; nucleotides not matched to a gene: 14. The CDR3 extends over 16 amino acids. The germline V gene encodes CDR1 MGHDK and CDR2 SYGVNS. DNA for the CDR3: TGTGCCAGCAGGGGGGATCTAGCGGTTCGCGGAGATACGCAGTATTTT. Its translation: CASRGDLAVRGDTQYF. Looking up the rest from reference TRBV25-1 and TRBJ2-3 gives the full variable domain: EADIYQTPRYLVIGTGKKITLECSQTMGHDKMYWYQQDPGMELHLIHYSYGVNSTEKGDLSSESTVSRIRTEHFPLTLESARPSHTSQYLCASRGDLAVRGDTQYFGPGTRLTVL.

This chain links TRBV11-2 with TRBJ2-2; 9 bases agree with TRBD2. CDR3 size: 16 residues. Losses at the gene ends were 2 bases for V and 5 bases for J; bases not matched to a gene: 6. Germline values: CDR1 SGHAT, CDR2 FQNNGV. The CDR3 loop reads CASSLSGTSRTGELFF. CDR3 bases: TGTGCCAGCAGCTTATCCGGGACTAGCAGGACCGGGGAGCTGTTTTTT.

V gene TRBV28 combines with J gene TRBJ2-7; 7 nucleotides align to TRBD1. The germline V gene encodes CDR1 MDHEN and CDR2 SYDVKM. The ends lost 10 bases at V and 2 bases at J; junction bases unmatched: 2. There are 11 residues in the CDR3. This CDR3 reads CAIQGAYEQYF. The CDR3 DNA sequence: TGTGCCATTCAGGGGGCCTACGAGCAGTACTTC.

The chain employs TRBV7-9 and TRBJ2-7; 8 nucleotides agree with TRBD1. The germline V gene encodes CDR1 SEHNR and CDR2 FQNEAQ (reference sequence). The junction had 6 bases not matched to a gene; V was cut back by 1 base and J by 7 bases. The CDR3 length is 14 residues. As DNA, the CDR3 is TGTGCCAGCAGCTTAGATCCCGGACAGGGAGAGCAGTACTTC. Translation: CASSLDPGQGEQYF.

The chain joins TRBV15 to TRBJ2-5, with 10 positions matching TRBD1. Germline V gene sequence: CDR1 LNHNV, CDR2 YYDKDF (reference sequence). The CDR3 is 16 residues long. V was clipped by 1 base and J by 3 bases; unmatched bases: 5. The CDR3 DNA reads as TGTGCCACCAGCAGAGGTCGAGGGACAGGGGAAGAGACCCAGTACTTC. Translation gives CATSRGRGTGEETQYF.

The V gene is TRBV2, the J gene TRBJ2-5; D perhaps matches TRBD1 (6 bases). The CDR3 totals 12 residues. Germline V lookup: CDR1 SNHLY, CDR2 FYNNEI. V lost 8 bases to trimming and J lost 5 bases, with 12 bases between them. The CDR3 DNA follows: TGTGCCAGCCGGGCCCAGGGGGAGACCCAGTACTTC. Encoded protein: CASRAQGETQYF.

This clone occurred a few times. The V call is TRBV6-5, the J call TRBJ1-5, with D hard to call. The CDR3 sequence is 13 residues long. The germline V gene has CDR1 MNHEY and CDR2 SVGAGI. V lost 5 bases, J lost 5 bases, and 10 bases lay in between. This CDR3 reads CASSDSEYQPQHF. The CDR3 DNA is TGTGCCAGCAGTGATTCGGAGTATCAGCCCCAGCATTTT.

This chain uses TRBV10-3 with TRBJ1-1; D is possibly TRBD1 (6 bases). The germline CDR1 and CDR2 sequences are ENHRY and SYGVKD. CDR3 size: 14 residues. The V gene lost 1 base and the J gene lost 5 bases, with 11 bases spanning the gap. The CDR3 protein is CAISELGARTEAFF. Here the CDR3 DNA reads TGTGCCATCAGTGAGTTGGGGGCGCGGACTGAAGCTTTCTTT.

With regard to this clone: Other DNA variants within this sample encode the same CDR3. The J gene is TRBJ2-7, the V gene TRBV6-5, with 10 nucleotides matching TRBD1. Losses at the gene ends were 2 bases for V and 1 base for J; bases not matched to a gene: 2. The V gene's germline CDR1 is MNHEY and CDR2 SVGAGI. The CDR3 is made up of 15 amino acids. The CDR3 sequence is CASSYRDRGSYEQYF. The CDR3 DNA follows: TGTGCCAGCAGTTACCGGGACAGGGGATCCTACGAGCAGTACTTC.

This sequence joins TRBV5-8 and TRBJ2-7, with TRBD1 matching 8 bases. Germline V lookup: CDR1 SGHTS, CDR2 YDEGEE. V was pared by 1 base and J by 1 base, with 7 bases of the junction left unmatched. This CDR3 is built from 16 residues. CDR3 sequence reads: CASSLPLGQGSYEQYF. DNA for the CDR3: TGTGCCAGCAGCTTGCCTCTTGGACAGGGTTCCTACGAGCAGTACTTC. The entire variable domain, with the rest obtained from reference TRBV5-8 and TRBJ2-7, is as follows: EAGVTQSPTHLIKTRGQQATLRCSPISGHTSVYWYQQALGLGLQFLLWYDEGEERNRGNFPPRFSGRQFPNYSSELNVNALELEDSALYLCASSLPLGQGSYEQYFGPGTRLTVT.